This passage covers 26 T cell receptor beta chains from one sample sequenced in a study of CD8+ T cells in alopecia areata. Once RNA had been extracted, it was reverse transcribed into cDNA to act as the sequencing template. Sequenced by immunoSEQ multiplex PCR; TCRdb stores in-frame clones only, minus some. Among roughly 200,000 clones listed, 30% to 40% were seen once. Treatment here: oral pan-JAK inhibitor, 5-10 mg twice daily. The specimen was CD4+ T cells sorted from blood, collected between weeks 30 and 35, from a patient treated with tofacitinib. The source of these receptors is a human donor with alopecia areata.

A few counts support this clone. This rearrangement joins TRBV11-2 to TRBJ2-5, with D possibly being TRBD2 (6 bases). V lost 8 bases, J lost 1 base, and 14 bases lay in between. Germline CDR1 and CDR2: SGHAT and FQNNGV. The CDR3 has 14 amino acids. CDR3 amino acids: CASAEGNVQETQYF. CDR3 nucleotide sequence: TGTGCCAGCGCGGAGGGAAACGTCCAAGAGACCCAGTACTTC.

The CDR3 DNA reads as TGTGCCAGCAGCATGCGATTGGCCCCTGAAGCTTTCTTT. It specifies CASSMRLAPEAFF. This rearrangement joins TRBV4-2 to TRBJ1-1; D is undetermined. V was shortened by 5 bases and J by 6 bases, with 13 bases between the two germline ends. This CDR3 spans 13 amino acids. Germline V CDR1 and CDR2: LGHNA, YNFKEQ.

V gene TRBV29-1 combines with J gene TRBJ1-1; no reliable D call. The CDR3 loop spans 10 amino acids. V dropped 0 bases and J dropped 8 bases, with 4 bases sitting between them. The germline V gene encodes CDR1 SQVTM and CDR2 ANQGSEA. CDR3 region: CSVEDREAFF. The CDR3 nucleotides read TGCAGCGTTGAAGACAGGGAAGCTTTCTTT.

The rearrangement uses TRBV9 and TRBJ2-1, with no clear D. V lost 0 bases and J lost 7, with 8 bases in between. The CDR3 consists of 13 residues. CDR1 is SGDLS and CDR2 is YYNGEE in the germline V gene. CDR3 sequence: CASSVGVGNEQFF. The CDR3 DNA follows: TGTGCCAGCAGCGTAGGGGTCGGGAATGAGCAGTTCTTC.

The chain employs TRBV19 and TRBJ1-5; 9 nucleotides match TRBD1. Trimming cost V 3 bases and J 6 bases; bases outside gene matches: 6. Per the germline V gene, CDR1 is LNHDA and CDR2 is SQIVND (reference sequence). This CDR3 region has 15 residues. CDR3 amino acids: CASSITGGELQPQHF. The CDR3 DNA reads as TGTGCCAGTAGTATTACAGGGGGCGAGCTTCAGCCCCAGCATTTT.

CDR3 protein: CAWSVLGAGVFGETQYF. The CDR3 DNA reads TGTGCCTGGAGTGTGTTAGGAGCGGGAGTCTTTGGGGAGACCCAGTACTTC. The V call is TRBV30, the J call TRBJ2-5; 8 bases match TRBD2. This CDR3 comprises 17 residues. Germline V gene lookup returns CDR1 GTSNPN and CDR2 SVGIG (reference sequence). Germline trimming cut 0 bases from V and 5 bases from J; bases unmatched to any gene: 14.

This chain links TRBV29-1 with TRBJ1-5, with D maybe TRBD1 (6 bases). Trimming left V 7 bases short and J 0 bases short, with 13 bases between. Germline V gene data show CDR1 as SQVTM and CDR2 as ANQGSEA. This CDR3 contains 14 residues. DNA for the CDR3: TGCAGCGCCCGGACAGCTTATAGCAATCAGCCCCAGCATTTT. Translation: CSARTAYSNQPQHF.

The chain is built from TRBV20-1 and TRBJ2-7; a possible D gene is TRBD1 (5 bases). CDR1 is DFQATT and CDR2 is SNEGSKA in the germline V gene (reference sequence). Between the trimmed V and J ends, which lost 5 bases and 5 bases, there was a span of 10 bases. The CDR3 runs to 11 residues. CDR3 region: CSAEARDEQYF. The CDR3 region has the DNA TGCAGTGCTGAAGCCAGGGACGAGCAGTACTTC.

In this sample, this clone turned up many times. This chain uses TRBV6-6 with TRBJ2-1; 12 nucleotides agree with TRBD2. V was clipped by 5 bases and J by 5 bases; unmatched bases: 1. This CDR3 is 14 amino acids long. Germline CDR1 reads MNHNY; CDR2 reads SVGAGI (reference sequence). CDR3 sequence reads: CASSRLAGDNEQFF. CDR3 nucleotide sequence: TGTGCCAGCAGTCGACTAGCGGGGGACAATGAGCAGTTCTTC.

The V gene is TRBV29-1, the J gene TRBJ1-2; D is unresolved. The V end was cut by 3 bases, the J end by 4 bases, with 9 bases between. Germline V gene lookup returns CDR1 SQVTM and CDR2 ANQGSEA. There are 12 residues in the CDR3. In nucleotides, the CDR3 is TGCAGCGTTGAGGGCAGCCCCTATGGCTACACCTTC. This sequence encodes CSVEGSPYGYTF.

This clone has just a few counts. This chain joins TRBV5-1 and TRBJ1-1, with TRBD1 matching 10 bases. The germline CDR1 and CDR2 sequences are SGHRS and YFSETQ. The CDR3 is made up of 16 amino acids. The junction had 7 bases not matched to a gene; V was cut back by 0 bases and J by 5 bases. The CDR3 sequence: CASSLARTGGGTEAFF. CDR3 sequence (DNA): TGCGCCAGCAGCTTGGCTCGGACAGGGGGAGGGACTGAAGCTTTCTTT. Drawing the rest from reference TRBV5-1 and TRBJ1-1, the complete variable domain is KAGVTQTPRYLIKTRGQQVTLSCSPISGHRSVSWYQQTPGQGLQFLFEYFSETQRNKGNFPGRFSGRQFSNSRSEMNVSTLELGDSALYLCASSLARTGGGTEAFFGQGTRLTVV.

This clone was observed a handful of times. The chain recombines TRBV7-9 with TRBJ2-1; 8 nucleotides agree with TRBD1. This CDR3 has 13 amino acids. V was pared by 4 bases and J by 9 bases, with 5 bases of the junction left unmatched. Germline V gives CDR1 SEHNR, CDR2 FQNEAQ (reference sequence). The CDR3 here is CASSSQGAGEQFF. The CDR3 nucleotides are TGTGCCAGCAGCTCCCAGGGGGCTGGTGAGCAGTTCTTC.

The chain couples TRBV30 to TRBJ2-1; either TRBD1 or TRBD2 may fit D (5 bases each). Trimming cost V 2 bases and J 6 bases, with 11 bases left between them. This CDR3 is 13 amino acids long. Germline CDR1 GTSNPN, CDR2 SVGIG (reference sequence). The CDR3 loop reads CAWSRGGTNEQFF. The CDR3 DNA sequence: TGTGCCTGGAGTCGGGGCGGAACCAATGAGCAGTTCTTC.

This chain links TRBV4-2 with TRBJ2-7, with D possibly matching TRBD2 (6 bases). Germline loops: CDR1 LGHNA, CDR2 YNFKEQ. V lost 3 bases and J 9 bases, leaving 15 bases between the germline ends. CDR3 length: 13 amino acids. This CDR3 is CASSHAGGVGQYF. The CDR3 DNA follows: TGTGCCAGCAGCCACGCCGGGGGAGTGGGGCAGTACTTC.

This clone was picked up a small number of times. The gene calls are TRBV30 and TRBJ2-7; D not resolved. Trimming stripped 0 bases from V and 5 bases from J, with 11 bases between. Germline CDR1 and CDR2: GTSNPN and SVGIG (reference sequence). The CDR3 covers 13 residues. The CDR3 coding sequence is TGTGCCTGGAGTGTAAGATCTCCGGACGAGCAGTACTTC. This gives the protein CAWSVRSPDEQYF.

The chain uses TRBV6-5 and TRBJ2-7, with 8 positions matching TRBD1. After removal of 7 bases from V and 1 base from J, the junction contained 6 bases not matched to a gene. CDR3 length: 14 residues. Germline CDR1 is MNHEY and CDR2 is SVGAGI. The CDR3 loop is CASTSGTGSYEQYF. For the CDR3, the DNA is TGTGCCAGCACTTCCGGGACAGGATCCTACGAGCAGTACTTC.

This clone appeared a few times. The chain is built from TRBV30 and TRBJ1-2; D is unclear. The ends were cut back, 3 bases at V and 0 bases at J, with 17 bases in the middle. CDR3 size: 16 residues. The germline CDR1 and CDR2 sequences are GTSNPN and SVGIG (reference sequence). As DNA, the CDR3 is TGTGCCTGGAGGGAGTTGGTTTGGACCACTAACTATGGCTACACCTTC. It codes for CAWRELVWTTNYGYTF.

V is TRBV19 and J is TRBJ2-5; no firm D call. The length of the CDR3 is 13 residues. Trimming removed 5 bases at V and 1 base at J, with 8 bases between. Germline CDR1 reads LNHDA; CDR2 reads SQIVND (reference sequence). CDR3 nucleotides: TGTGCCAGTAGTGCGCTATCCCAAGAGACCCAGTACTTC. This translates into CASSALSQETQYF.

This clone showed up just a few times. This chain joins TRBV5-1 and TRBJ2-1; the match to TRBD2 covers 11 bases. This CDR3 region has 15 residues. The V gene end was trimmed by 2 bases and the J gene end by 4 bases; junction bases not matched to a gene: 2. The germline gives CDR1 SGHRS, CDR2 YFSETQ. The CDR3 DNA follows: TGCGCCAGCAGCTTCACTAGCGGGGGTTACAATGAGCAGTTCTTC. This translates into CASSFTSGGYNEQFF.

V and J are TRBV30 and TRBJ1-5; no clear D. The CDR3 loop spans 11 amino acids. Germline V gene sequence: CDR1 GTSNPN, CDR2 SVGIG (reference sequence). V lost 8 bases and J 4 bases, leaving 9 bases between the germline ends. CDR3 in amino acids: CAKNLNQPQHF. CDR3 nucleotide sequence: TGTGCCAAGAATCTAAATCAGCCCCAGCATTTT.

The chain links TRBV4-1 to TRBJ2-7; the D is unclear. The V gene's germline CDR1 is MGHRA and CDR2 YSYEKL. V lost 0 bases and J 0 bases, leaving 15 bases between the germline ends. This CDR3 has 17 residues. The CDR3, as DNA: TGCGCCAGCAGCCAAGATCTGGAGAAATCGGGCTCCTACGAGCAGTACTTC. It encodes CASSQDLEKSGSYEQYF.

The table lists this clone with a count of one. J is TRBJ1-5 and V is TRBV25-1; D gene ambiguous. Germline V gene sequence: CDR1 MGHDK, CDR2 SYGVNS. Trimming removed 3 bases at V and 2 bases at J, with 11 bases between. This CDR3 has 15 residues. The CDR3 DNA follows: TGTGCCAGCAGTGACGCAGGCGGAGGCAATCAGCCCCAGCATTTT. Protein: CASSDAGGGNQPQHF.

In its sample, this clone was seen a few times. The genes are TRBV6-6 and TRBJ2-5; 13 bases agree with TRBD2. Unmatched junction bases numbered 4, after V lost 5 bases and J lost 1 base. The CDR3 covers 16 residues. Germline CDR1 reads MNHNY; CDR2 reads SVGAGI (reference sequence). The CDR3 nucleotides are TGTGCCAGCAGTAGGGGACTAGCGGGGTCCCAAGAGACCCAGTACTTC. Translating gives CASSRGLAGSQETQYF.

Notes on this clone: This specimen includes other DNA sequences encoding the same CDR3. This chain links TRBV18 with TRBJ2-7; no clear D. This CDR3 region has 12 residues. Germline V lookup: CDR1 KGHSH, CDR2 LQKENI. Trimming shortened V by 1 base and J by 4 bases, and 5 bases separated the two germline ends. CDR3 protein: CASSPRGYEQYF. In DNA, the CDR3 is TGTGCCAGCTCACCACGGGGTTACGAGCAGTACTTC.

This clone has only a few counts. The chain recombines TRBV7-2 with TRBJ2-1; 10 bases fit TRBD1. Germline-derived CDR1 and CDR2 are SGHTA and FQGNSA. This CDR3 has 18 residues. Germline trimming cut 2 bases from V and 8 bases from J; bases unmatched to any gene: 15. The CDR3 loop is CASSLNWGSTGQGHEQFF. The CDR3 region has the DNA TGTGCCAGCAGCTTAAACTGGGGGAGTACGGGACAGGGGCATGAGCAGTTCTTC. Full variable domain (remainder filled in from reference TRBV7-2 and TRBJ2-1): GAGVSQSPSNKVTEKGKDVELRCDPISGHTALYWYRQSLGQGLEFLIYFQGNSAPDKSGLPSDRFSAERTGGSVSTLTIQRTQQEDSAVYLCASSLNWGSTGQGHEQFFGPGTRLTVL.

This clone was counted a few times. The J gene is TRBJ1-2, the V gene TRBV7-8; unclear D gene. Germline V CDR1 and CDR2: SGHVS, FQNEAQ. The CDR3 runs 14 residues. Trimming pared 2 bases from V and 4 bases from J, leaving 11 bases between. For the CDR3, the DNA is TGTGCCAGCAGCTTAAATAAGTCCCCCTATGGCTACACCTTC. This translates into CASSLNKSPYGYTF.